This T cell receptor beta chain was sequenced for a study of response to subunit inactivated influenza vaccine. This clonotype was seen a handful of times. One entry per CDR3 protein, called by TCRdb with MiXCR from the RT-PCR reads. Among fewer than 600,000 distinct CDR3 sequences, about 7.2% were seen once, and the ten largest hold roughly 13%. The source was PBMCs from blood, collected less than 30 months after vaccination. This sequence originates from a man aged 50 to 75 who received an inactivated influenza vaccine.

The CDR3 sequence is CASSLRGAGLTDTQYF. The CDR3 nucleotides read TGTGCCAGCAGCTTGAGGGGAGCGGGACTCACAGATACGCAGTATTTT. The genes are TRBV5-6 and TRBJ2-3; 7 bases agree with TRBD2. CDR3 length: 16 amino acids. After removal of 1 base from V and 2 bases from J, the junction contained 7 bases not matched to a gene. The germline V gene encodes CDR1 SGHDT and CDR2 YYEEEE.